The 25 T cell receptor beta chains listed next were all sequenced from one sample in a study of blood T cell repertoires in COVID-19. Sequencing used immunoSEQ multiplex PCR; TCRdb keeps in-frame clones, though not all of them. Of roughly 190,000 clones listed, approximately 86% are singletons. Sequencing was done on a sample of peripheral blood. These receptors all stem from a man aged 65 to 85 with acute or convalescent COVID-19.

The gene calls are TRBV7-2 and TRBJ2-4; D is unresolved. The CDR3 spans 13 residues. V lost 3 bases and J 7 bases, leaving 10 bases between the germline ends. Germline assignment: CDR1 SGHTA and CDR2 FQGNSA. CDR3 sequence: CASSFEDWNIQYF. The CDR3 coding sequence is TGTGCCAGCAGCTTTGAAGACTGGAACATTCAGTACTTC.

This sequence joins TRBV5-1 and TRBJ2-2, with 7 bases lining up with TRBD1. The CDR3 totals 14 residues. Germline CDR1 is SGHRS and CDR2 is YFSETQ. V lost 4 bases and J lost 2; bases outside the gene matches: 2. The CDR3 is CASSGTENTGELFF. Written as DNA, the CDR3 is TGCGCCAGCAGCGGGACAGAAAACACCGGGGAGCTGTTTTTT.

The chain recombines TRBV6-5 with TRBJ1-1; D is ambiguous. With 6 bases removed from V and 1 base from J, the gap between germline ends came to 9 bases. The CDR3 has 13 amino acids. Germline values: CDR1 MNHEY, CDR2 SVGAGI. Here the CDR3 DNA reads TGTGCCAGCAGCCCAAATTGGAACACTGAAGCTTTCTTT. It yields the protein CASSPNWNTEAFF.

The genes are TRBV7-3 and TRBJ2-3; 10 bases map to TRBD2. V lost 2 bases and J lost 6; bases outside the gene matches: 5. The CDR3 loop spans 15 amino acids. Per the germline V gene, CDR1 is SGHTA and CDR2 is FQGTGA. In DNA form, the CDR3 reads TGTGCCAGCAGCTTACTAGCGGGAGATAGTGATACGCAGTATTTT. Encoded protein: CASSLLAGDSDTQYF. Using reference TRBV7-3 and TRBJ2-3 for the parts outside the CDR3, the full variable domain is GAGVSQTPSNKVTEKGKYVELRCDPISGHTALYWYRQSLGQGPEFLIYFQGTGAADDSGLPNDRFFAVRPEGSVSTLKIQRTERGDSAVYLCASSLLAGDSDTQYFGPGTRLTVL.

CDR3 nucleotides: TGTGCCAGCAGCTTCACAGGGGACTATGGCTACACCTTC. Protein product: CASSFTGDYGYTF. The chain couples TRBV7-9 to TRBJ1-2; 7 nucleotides match TRBD1. This CDR3 contains 13 residues. Germline trimming cut 3 bases from V and 3 bases from J; bases unmatched to any gene: 1. In germline, CDR1 is SEHNR, CDR2 FQNEAQ (reference sequence).

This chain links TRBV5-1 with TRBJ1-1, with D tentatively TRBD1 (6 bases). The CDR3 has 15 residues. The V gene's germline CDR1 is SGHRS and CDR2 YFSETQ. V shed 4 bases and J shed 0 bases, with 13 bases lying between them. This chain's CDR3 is CASSPRQDLNTEAFF. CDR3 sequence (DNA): TGCGCCAGCAGCCCCCGACAGGACCTGAACACTGAAGCTTTCTTT.

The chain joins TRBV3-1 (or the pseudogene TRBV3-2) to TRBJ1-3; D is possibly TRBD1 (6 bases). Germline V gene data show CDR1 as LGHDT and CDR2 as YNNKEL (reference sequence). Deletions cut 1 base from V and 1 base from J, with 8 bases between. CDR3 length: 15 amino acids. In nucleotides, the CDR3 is TGTGCCAGCAGCCAAGGACAGGTTTCTGGAAACACCATATATTTT. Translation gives CASSQGQVSGNTIYF.

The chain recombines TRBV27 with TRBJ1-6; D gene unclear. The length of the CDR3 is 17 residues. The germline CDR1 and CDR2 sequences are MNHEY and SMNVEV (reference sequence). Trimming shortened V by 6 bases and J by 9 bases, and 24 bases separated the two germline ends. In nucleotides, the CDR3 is TGTGCCAGCAGCCTACCCGACGTTTCTGGGAGACGTTCACCCCTCCACTTT. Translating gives CASSLPDVSGRRSPLHF.

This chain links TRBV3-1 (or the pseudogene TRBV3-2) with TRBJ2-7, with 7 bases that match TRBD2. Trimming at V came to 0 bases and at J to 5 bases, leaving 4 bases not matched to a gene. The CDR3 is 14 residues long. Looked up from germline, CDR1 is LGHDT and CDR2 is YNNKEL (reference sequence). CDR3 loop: CASSQEGGVDEQYF. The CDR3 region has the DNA TGTGCCAGCAGCCAAGAGGGGGGGGTCGACGAGCAGTACTTC.

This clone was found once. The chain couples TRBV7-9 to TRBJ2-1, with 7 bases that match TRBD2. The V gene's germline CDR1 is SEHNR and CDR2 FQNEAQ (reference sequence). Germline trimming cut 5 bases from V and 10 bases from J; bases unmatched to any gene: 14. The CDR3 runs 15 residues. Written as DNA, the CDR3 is TGTGCCAGCAGCCCCGGGGGAAGCGGGATGAGAGAGCAGTTCTTC. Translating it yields CASSPGGSGMREQFF.

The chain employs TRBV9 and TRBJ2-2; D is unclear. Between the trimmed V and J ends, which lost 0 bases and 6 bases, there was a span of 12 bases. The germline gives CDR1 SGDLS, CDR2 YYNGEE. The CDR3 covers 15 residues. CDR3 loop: CASSVELLVPGELFF. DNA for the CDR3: TGTGCCAGCAGCGTAGAACTCCTGGTTCCCGGGGAGCTGTTTTTT.

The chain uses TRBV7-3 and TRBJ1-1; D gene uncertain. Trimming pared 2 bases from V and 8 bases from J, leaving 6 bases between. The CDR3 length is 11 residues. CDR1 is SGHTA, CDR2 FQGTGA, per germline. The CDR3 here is CASSLPLEAFF. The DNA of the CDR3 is TGTGCCAGCAGCTTACCTTTGGAAGCTTTCTTT.

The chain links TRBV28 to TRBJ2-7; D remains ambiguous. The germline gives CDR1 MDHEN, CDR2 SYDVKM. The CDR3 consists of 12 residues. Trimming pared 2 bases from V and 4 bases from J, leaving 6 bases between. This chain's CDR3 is CASSLNAYEQYF. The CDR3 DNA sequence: TGTGCCAGCAGTTTAAACGCGTACGAGCAGTACTTC.

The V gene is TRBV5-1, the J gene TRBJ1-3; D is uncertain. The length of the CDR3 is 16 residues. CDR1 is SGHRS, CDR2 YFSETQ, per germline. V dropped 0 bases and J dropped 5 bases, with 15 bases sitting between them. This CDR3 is CASSLGGSISRNTIYF. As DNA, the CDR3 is TGCGCCAGCAGCTTGGGAGGGTCAATTTCAAGAAACACCATATATTTT.

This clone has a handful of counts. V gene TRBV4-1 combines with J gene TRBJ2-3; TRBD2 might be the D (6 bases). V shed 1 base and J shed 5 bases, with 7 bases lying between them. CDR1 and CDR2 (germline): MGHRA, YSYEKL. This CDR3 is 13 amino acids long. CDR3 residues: CASSQGREDTQYF. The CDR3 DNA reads TGCGCCAGCAGCCAAGGGAGGGAAGATACGCAGTATTTT.

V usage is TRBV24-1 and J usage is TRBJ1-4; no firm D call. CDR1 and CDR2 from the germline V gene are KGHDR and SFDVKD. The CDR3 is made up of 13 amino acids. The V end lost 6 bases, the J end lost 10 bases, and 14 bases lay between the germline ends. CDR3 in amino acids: CATSRTVEGKLFF. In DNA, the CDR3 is TGTGCCACCAGTAGGACCGTCGAGGGAAAACTGTTTTTT.

The CDR3 reads CASSEGTGNGRATEAFF. Written as DNA, the CDR3 is TGCGCCAGCAGTGAGGGGACAGGCAACGGCCGGGCCACTGAAGCTTTCTTT. The V and J genes are TRBV10-1 and TRBJ1-1; TRBD1 agrees at 8 bases. The germline V gene encodes CDR1 WNHNN and CDR2 SYGVQD (reference sequence). The V gene end was trimmed by 2 bases and the J gene end by 4 bases; junction bases not matched to a gene: 12. The CDR3 is 17 residues long.

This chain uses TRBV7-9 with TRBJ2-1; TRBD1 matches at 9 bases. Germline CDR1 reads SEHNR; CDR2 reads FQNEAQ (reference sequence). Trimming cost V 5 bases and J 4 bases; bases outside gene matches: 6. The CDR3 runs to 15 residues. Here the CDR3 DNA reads TGTGCCAGCAGCCCCCGCGGGACAGGGTACAATGAGCAGTTCTTC. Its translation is CASSPRGTGYNEQFF.

Here the CDR3 DNA reads TGTGCCAGCAGTTTTTGGTCCGGGAACACTGAAGCTTTCTTT. It is translated as CASSFWSGNTEAFF. This rearrangement joins TRBV28 to TRBJ1-1; D not resolved. CDR1 is MDHEN and CDR2 is SYDVKM in the germline V gene. Between the trimmed V and J ends, which lost 3 bases and 1 base, there was a span of 9 bases. The length of the CDR3 is 14 residues.

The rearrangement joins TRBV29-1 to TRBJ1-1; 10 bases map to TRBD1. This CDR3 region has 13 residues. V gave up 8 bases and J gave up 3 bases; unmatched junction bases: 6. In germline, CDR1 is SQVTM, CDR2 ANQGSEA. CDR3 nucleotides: TGCAGCTTGTGGGACAGGGGTCACACTGAAGCTTTCTTT. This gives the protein CSLWDRGHTEAFF.

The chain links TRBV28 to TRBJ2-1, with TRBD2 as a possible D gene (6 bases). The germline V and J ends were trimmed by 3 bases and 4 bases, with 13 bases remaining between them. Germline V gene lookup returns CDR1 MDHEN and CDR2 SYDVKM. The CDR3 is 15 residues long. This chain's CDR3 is CASSFQGGGYNEQFF. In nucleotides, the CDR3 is TGTGCCAGCAGTTTCCAGGGCGGAGGGTACAATGAGCAGTTCTTC.

CDR3 coding DNA: TGTGCCAGCTTGGGGGGGGGAGATATATCCTACAATGAGCAGTTCTTC. Residues: CASLGGGDISYNEQFF. The chain recombines TRBV28 with TRBJ2-1; 7 nucleotides align to TRBD2. Trimming at V came to 8 bases and at J to 1 base, leaving 11 bases not matched to a gene. CDR3 size: 16 residues. From germline, CDR1 is MDHEN and CDR2 SYDVKM.

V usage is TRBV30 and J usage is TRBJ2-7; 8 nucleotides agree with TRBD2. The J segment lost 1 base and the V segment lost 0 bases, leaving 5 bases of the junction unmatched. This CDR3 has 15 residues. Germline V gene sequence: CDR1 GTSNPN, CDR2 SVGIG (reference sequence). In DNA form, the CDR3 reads TGTGCCTGGAGTGTACGGGGGGGCGGGTCCTACGAGCAGTACTTC. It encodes CAWSVRGGGSYEQYF.

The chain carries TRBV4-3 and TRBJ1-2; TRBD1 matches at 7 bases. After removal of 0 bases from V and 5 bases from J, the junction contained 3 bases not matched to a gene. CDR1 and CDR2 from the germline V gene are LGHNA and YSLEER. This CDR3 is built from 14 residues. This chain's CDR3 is CASSQDTTGYGYTF. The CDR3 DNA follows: TGCGCCAGCAGCCAAGACACGACAGGGTATGGCTACACCTTC.

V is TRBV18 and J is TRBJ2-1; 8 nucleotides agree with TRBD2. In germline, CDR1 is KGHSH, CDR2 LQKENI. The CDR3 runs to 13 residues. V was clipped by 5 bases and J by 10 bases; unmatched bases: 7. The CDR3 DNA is TGTGCCAGCTCAATGAACGGGGGGGACGAGCAGTTCTTC. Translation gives CASSMNGGDEQFF.